A single T cell receptor (beta chain) is shown here with its context. CDR1 and CDR2 (germline): MNHNY, SVGAGI (reference sequence). V was trimmed by 5 bases and J by 4 bases, leaving 15 bases between them. CDR3 length equals 15 residues. These data come from a study of technical replicates of blood from several donors. Profiled with immunoSEQ multiplex PCR; TCRdb holds only in-frame clones, not every one. Here the sample spans about 56,000 clones, roughly 96% being singletons. Sequencing was done on a sample of PBMCs. V usage is TRBV6-6 and J usage is TRBJ1-5; TRBD1 might be the D (6 bases). This receptor was taken from a human donor in good health. Some clones in this sample may be carry-over from other donors' samples. The chain's CDR3 is CASSENRDTNQPQHF. The CDR3 DNA reads as TGTGCCAGCAGTGAGAACCGGGACACAAATCAGCCCCAGCATTTT.